This TCR beta chain emerged from a study of blood T cell repertoires in COVID-19. As for the study in general: Material from acute and convalescent COVID-19 was sourced from the United States, Italy and Spain.

This clone showed up just a few times. Some clones are missing from TCRdb's copy, which holds only in-frame ones; the method was immunoSEQ multiplex PCR. The sample holds 200,000 to 300,000 clones, more than 75% seen once. V was trimmed by 3 bases and J by 0 bases, leaving 6 bases between them. The CDR3 is made up of 14 amino acids. The V gene's germline CDR1 is LNHDA and CDR2 SQIVND (reference sequence). Among Cohort 3 donors, those recovered had two negative PCRs, clearance, or symptom resolution. The rearrangement links TRBV19 to TRBJ2-1; D is possibly TRBD1 (5 bases). Sequencing was carried out using PBMCs or T cells enriched from blood (not recorded which). The sequence was obtained from a woman aged 18-29 years who had recovered from COVID-19. This chain's CDR3 is CASSITGSYNEQFF. The CDR3 DNA follows: TGTGCCAGTAGTATCACAGGCTCCTACAATGAGCAGTTCTTC.